This TCR beta chain originates from a study of beta chain features in type 1 diabetes. This clone has only a few counts. Its specificity is unknown. Points from the study as a whole: Type 1 diabetes patients had TCRB CDR3s that were shorter (moderately but significantly so) in all four CD4+ subsets. The question left open here concerned HLA type influencing TCRB rearrangement.

Reverse transcribing all isolated RNA meant expressed TCRB transcripts were sequenced. Using immunoSEQ multiplex PCR, the repertoire was profiled, and TCRdb retains in-frame clones only, with some absent. The sample shows 200,000 to 300,000 clones, roughly 21% of them seen only once. The sample taken for sequencing was naive CD4+ T cells from blood. This clonotype originated in a middle-aged woman with type 1 diabetes.

The CDR3 DNA reads as TGTGCCAGCAGCGCCCGGCGGGGCAGCATTTACAATGAGCAGTTCTTC. Translating gives CASSARRGSIYNEQFF. The J gene is TRBJ2-1, the V gene TRBV5-6; maybe TRBD2 (6 bases). Germline V gene data show CDR1 as SGHDT and CDR2 as YYEEEE. The CDR3 has 16 amino acids. Trimming shortened V by 4 bases and J by 4 bases, and 18 bases separated the two germline ends.